A selection of T cell receptor beta chains follows, all from one sample in a study of blood T cell repertoires in COVID-19. Sequencing used immunoSEQ multiplex PCR; TCRdb keeps in-frame clones, though not all of them. The sample yields 150,000 to 200,000 clones, 76% seen once. Sequenced material: PBMCs or T cells enriched from blood (not recorded which). These TCRs come from a woman aged 50 to 65 with acute COVID-19. Each CDR3 is given with its conserved first and last residue.

v_gene	j_gene	CDR3aa
TRBV5-4	TRBJ1-2	CASSWGQGRDGYTF
TRBV6-5	TRBJ2-5	CASSYSWAGGETQYF
TRBV6-5	TRBJ1-1	CASSYSSSSNTEAFF
TRBV7-2	TRBJ2-5	CASSPGPRETQYF
TRBV6-5	TRBJ1-1	CASSSEDRMMNTEAFF
TRBV7-6	TRBJ1-6	CASSLGQGGNSPLHF
TRBV19	TRBJ2-1	CASSYIQGVVNEQFF
TRBV4-3	TRBJ2-5	CASSQDWEGRETQYF
TRBV28	TRBJ1-1	CASHGGTGASTEAFF
TRBV7-2	TRBJ1-4	CASSPTWTRAEKLFF
TRBV5-1	TRBJ1-1	CASSPPGQGVGNTEAFF
TRBV19	TRBJ2-2	CASSIQRELFF
TRBV5-6	TRBJ1-1	CASSLAPNTEAFF
TRBV29-1	TRBJ1-2	CSVEDRGRGGDGYTF
TRBV27	TRBJ2-3	CASSGQGASPDTQYF
TRBV7-2	TRBJ2-1	CASSLDGTSNYNEQFF
TRBV4-1	TRBJ1-2	CASSPGTTGYGYTF
TRBV5-6	TRBJ1-1	CASSTTGSEAFF
TRBV27	TRBJ1-1	CASSPGNRGLKAFF
TRBV5-1	TRBJ2-3	CASSSGGGSSTDTQYF
TRBV7-3	TRBJ2-3	CASSPTSSPGDTQYF
TRBV7-8	TRBJ1-2	CASSLVQGARYGYTF
TRBV9	TRBJ1-6	CASSRTGQPNSPLHF
TRBV4-1	TRBJ1-3	CASSQRDRAFGNTIYF
TRBV7-3	TRBJ2-2	CASSLSRTGTTGELFF
TRBV30	TRBJ1-3	CAWSRGGRGKAGNTIYF
TRBV12-3/TRBV12-4	TRBJ1-1	CATTRQTNTEAFF
TRBV9	TRBJ1-6	CASSVVDSNNSPLHF
TRBV25-1	TRBJ1-6	CASSESGVISPLHF
TRBV19	TRBJ2-5	CATRGRGFQETQYF
TRBV5-8	TRBJ2-1	CASSRQRTGGTDNEQFF
TRBV5-4	TRBJ1-1	CASSFNRGLGTEAFF
TRBV11-2	TRBJ2-2	CASSETGTGELFF
TRBV4-2	TRBJ2-5	CASSQGVVLGGYQETQYF
TRBV7-9	TRBJ1-2	CASNPGQGDYGYTF
TRBV10-3	TRBJ1-1	CAISEADRGAFF
TRBV2	TRBJ2-3	CASSVQRGTADTQYF
TRBV2	TRBJ1-1	CASIRQAAPTEAFF
TRBV6-5	TRBJ1-4	CASRAPWSDEKLFF
TRBV6-8	TRBJ1-3	CASSHPTGVSGNTIYF
TRBV2	TRBJ2-5	CASSEDDGRPTNQETQYF
TRBV6-5	TRBJ2-5	CASSFPPGRDQETQYF
TRBV27	TRBJ2-2	CASSLKPGQNTGELFF
TRBV19	TRBJ1-1	CATKVPELNTEAFF
TRBV28	TRBJ2-3	CASSPTEGRADTQYF
TRBV5-4	TRBJ1-1	CASSLRDTEAFF
TRBV28	TRBJ1-6	CASSLIQVHSPLHF
TRBV5-1	TRBJ2-6	CASKGTGGISGANVLTF
TRBV18	TRBJ1-1	CASSETGGTEAFF
TRBV5-4	TRBJ1-2	CASSFETPGALYGYTF
TRBV12-3/TRBV12-4	TRBJ1-2	CASSYGTDYGYTF
TRBV5-3	TRBJ1-4	CARSPPTRFSEKLFF
TRBV19	TRBJ1-5	CASSFRLGSNQPQHF